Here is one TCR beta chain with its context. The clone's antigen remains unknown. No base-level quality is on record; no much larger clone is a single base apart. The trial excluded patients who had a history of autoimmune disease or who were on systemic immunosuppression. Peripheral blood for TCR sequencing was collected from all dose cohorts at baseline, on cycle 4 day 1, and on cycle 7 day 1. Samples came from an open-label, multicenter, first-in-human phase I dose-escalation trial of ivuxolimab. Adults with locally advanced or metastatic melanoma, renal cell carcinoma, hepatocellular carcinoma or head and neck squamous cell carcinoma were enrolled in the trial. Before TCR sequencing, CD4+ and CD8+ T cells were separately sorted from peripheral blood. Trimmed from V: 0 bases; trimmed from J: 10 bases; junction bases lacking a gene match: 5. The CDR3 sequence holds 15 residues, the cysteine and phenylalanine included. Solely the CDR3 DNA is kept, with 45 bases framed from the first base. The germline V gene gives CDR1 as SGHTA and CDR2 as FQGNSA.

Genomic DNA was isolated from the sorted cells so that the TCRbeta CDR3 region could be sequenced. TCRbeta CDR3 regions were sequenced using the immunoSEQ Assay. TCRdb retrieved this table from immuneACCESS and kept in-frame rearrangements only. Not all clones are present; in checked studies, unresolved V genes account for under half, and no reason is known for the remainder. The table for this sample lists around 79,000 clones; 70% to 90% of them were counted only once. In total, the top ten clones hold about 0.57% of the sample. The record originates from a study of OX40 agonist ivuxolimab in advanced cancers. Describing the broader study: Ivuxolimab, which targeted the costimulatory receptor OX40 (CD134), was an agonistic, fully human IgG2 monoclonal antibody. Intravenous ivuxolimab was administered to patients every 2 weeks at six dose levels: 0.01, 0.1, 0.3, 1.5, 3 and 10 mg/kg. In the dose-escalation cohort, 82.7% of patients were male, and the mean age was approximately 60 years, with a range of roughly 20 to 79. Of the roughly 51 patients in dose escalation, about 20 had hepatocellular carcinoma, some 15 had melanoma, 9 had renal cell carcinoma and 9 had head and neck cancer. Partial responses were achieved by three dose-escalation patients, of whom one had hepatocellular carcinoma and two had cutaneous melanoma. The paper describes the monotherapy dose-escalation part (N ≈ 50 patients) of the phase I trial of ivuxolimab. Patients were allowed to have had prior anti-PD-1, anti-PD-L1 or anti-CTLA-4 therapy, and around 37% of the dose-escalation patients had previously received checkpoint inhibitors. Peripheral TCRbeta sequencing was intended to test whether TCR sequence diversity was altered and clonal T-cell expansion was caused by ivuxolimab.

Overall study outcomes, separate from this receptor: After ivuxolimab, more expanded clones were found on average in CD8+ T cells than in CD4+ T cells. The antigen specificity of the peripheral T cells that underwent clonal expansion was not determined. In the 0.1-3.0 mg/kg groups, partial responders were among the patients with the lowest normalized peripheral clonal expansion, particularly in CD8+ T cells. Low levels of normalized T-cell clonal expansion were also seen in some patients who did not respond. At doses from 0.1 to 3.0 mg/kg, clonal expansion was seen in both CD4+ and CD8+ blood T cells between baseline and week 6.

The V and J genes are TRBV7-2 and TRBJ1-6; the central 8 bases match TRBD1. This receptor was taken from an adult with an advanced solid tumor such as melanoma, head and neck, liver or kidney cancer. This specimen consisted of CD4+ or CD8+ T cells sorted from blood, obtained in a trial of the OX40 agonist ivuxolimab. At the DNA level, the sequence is TGTGCCAGCAGCTTAGCCGGCAGGGGGCAATCACCCCTCCACTTT. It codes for CASSLAGRGQSPLHF.